This passage covers 17 T cell receptor beta chains from one sample sequenced in a study of post-analysis software for immune sequencing data. Study findings and constraints: With TRBV5-6, TRBV5-1 and TRBV20-1 included, about 5 TRBV segments were more frequent in patients than in controls.

Prepared libraries of TCR beta cDNA carried unique molecular identifiers. A single record per CDR3 protein comes from TCRdb applying MiXCR to the PCR reads. Among about 560,000 distinct CDR3 sequences, around 40% were seen once, and the ten largest hold more than 1.5%. Which antigens these TCRs recognize remains unknown. The source material was blood. The receptors were gathered from a girl between 5 and 17 years old with multiple sclerosis.

Regarding this clonotype: A much larger clone sits a single nucleotide away, making a read error possible. The rearrangement joins TRBV30 to TRBJ2-6, with D perhaps assigned TRBD1 or TRBD2 (5 bases each). The CDR3 sequence is 13 residues long. CDR1 is GTSNPN and CDR2 is SVGIG in the germline V gene (reference sequence). The chain's CDR3 is CALGSSGANILTF. The CDR3 bases are TGTGCCCTGGGGAGTTCTGGGGCCAACATCCTGACTTTC.

The V gene is TRBV29-1, the J gene TRBJ1-1; TRBD1 matches at 7 bases. Unmatched junction bases numbered 6, after V lost 6 bases and J lost 8 bases. Germline CDR1 SQVTM, CDR2 ANQGSEA. The CDR3 sequence is 11 residues long. The CDR3 nucleotides read TGCAGCGTAGCGACAGGGAAAGAAGCTTTCTTT. It translates to CSVATGKEAFF.

The chain links TRBV12-3 or TRBV12-4 to TRBJ1-3; D call uncertain. This CDR3 contains 14 residues. V was trimmed by 8 bases and J by 4 bases, leaving 15 bases between them. The CDR3 DNA reads TGTGCCAGCTATTCTACATCGTCAGGAAACACCATATATTTT. This sequence encodes CASYSTSSGNTIYF.

This clonotype was observed a few times. The chain employs TRBV6-5 and TRBJ1-2, with 7 bases lining up with TRBD1. This CDR3 comprises 13 residues. V dropped 2 bases and J dropped 4; count of bases not matched to a gene: 1. From germline, CDR1 is MNHEY and CDR2 SVGAGI. CDR3 amino acids: CASSYGTVYGYTF. CDR3 in DNA: TGTGCCAGCAGTTACGGGACAGTCTATGGCTACACCTTC.

With respect to this clonotype: At one end the junction does not follow the germline gene, possibly because of a read error. The chain employs TRBV7-2 and TRBJ2-4; D is tentatively TRBD1 or TRBD2 (6 bases each). The J call is in doubt because the DNA end fits TRBJ2-5 better. Per germline, CDR1 SGHTA and CDR2 FQGNSA. The CDR3 has 15 residues. In DNA, the CDR3 is TGTGCCCGCAGCTTAGACCCGGGGGCCCGGGAGACCCAGTACTTC. It encodes CARSLDPGARETQYF.

The chain carries TRBV4-2 and TRBJ2-3, with 8 bases lining up with TRBD2. V shed 0 bases and J 4 bases; nucleotides not matched to a gene: 6. This CDR3 contains 16 residues. The germline V gene has CDR1 LGHNA and CDR2 YNFKEQ. The CDR3 DNA reads as TGTGCCAGCAGCCAAGATAGAGCGGGGGCCCCAGATACGCAGTATTTT. Translating gives CASSQDRAGAPDTQYF.

V usage is TRBV6-5 and J usage is TRBJ2-7; 9 positions match TRBD2. The CDR3 is 16 amino acids. Germline-derived CDR1 and CDR2 are MNHEY and SVGAGI. The J segment lost 4 bases and the V segment lost 5 bases, leaving 12 bases of the junction unmatched. This CDR3 reads CASSVLEGGRAYEQYF. Written as DNA, the CDR3 is TGTGCCAGCAGTGTCCTCGAGGGCGGGAGGGCTTACGAGCAGTACTTC.

This chain connects TRBV20-1 to TRBJ2-3; TRBD2 might be the D (5 bases). The CDR3 has 15 residues. The germline V and J ends were trimmed by 6 bases and 1 base, with 17 bases remaining between them. Germline CDR1 and CDR2: DFQATT and SNEGSKA (reference sequence). This CDR3 is CSAEPGSLGTDTQYF. CDR3 nucleotide sequence: TGCAGTGCGGAACCGGGATCCCTGGGCACAGATACGCAGTATTTT.

The table lists this clonotype with a few counts. V gene TRBV2 combines with J gene TRBJ2-4; D ambiguous. Trimming took off 6 bases at V and 3 bases at J, with 15 bases between the two ends. CDR1 is SNHLY and CDR2 is FYNNEI in the germline V gene. The CDR3 extends over 15 amino acids. DNA for the CDR3: TGTGCCAGCAGCTCGGATTATGGACGCAAAAACATTCAGTACTTC. Protein sequence: CASSSDYGRKNIQYF.

J is TRBJ1-5 and V is TRBV5-8; D remains ambiguous. With 4 bases removed from V and 1 base from J, the gap between germline ends came to 9 bases. The CDR3 is 14 amino acids. Per the germline V gene, CDR1 is SGHTS and CDR2 is YDEGEE. CDR3 region: CASSAGRSNQPQHF. The CDR3 coding sequence is TGTGCCAGCAGCGCCGGCAGGAGCAATCAGCCCCAGCATTTT.

V gene TRBV20-1 combines with J gene TRBJ1-1; D unresolved. Germline V gives CDR1 DFQATT, CDR2 SNEGSKA (reference sequence). V was shortened by 4 bases and J by 1 base, with 16 bases between the two germline ends. The CDR3 consists of 15 residues. CDR3 region: CSAIAPNRANTEAFF. Written as DNA, the CDR3 is TGCAGTGCTATAGCGCCTAATCGCGCGAACACTGAAGCTTTCTTT.

This clonotype was found a few times. The chain joins TRBV12-3 or TRBV12-4 to TRBJ2-3; D is uncertain. This CDR3 comprises 14 residues. Trimming removed 3 bases at V and 4 bases at J, with 11 bases between. DNA of the CDR3: TGTGCCAGCAGTTTGGCCCCGGGTGCAGATACGCAGTATTTT. It yields the protein CASSLAPGADTQYF.

The V call is TRBV12-3 or TRBV12-4, the J call TRBJ1-1; 10 nucleotides line up with TRBD1. CDR3 length equals 16 residues. J lost 11 bases, V lost 3 bases, and 15 bases had no gene match. The CDR3 bases are TGTGCCAGCAGTTTTGGGACAGGGGCCCCCCAAGCAGGGGCTTTCTTT. This translates into CASSFGTGAPQAGAFF.

The V gene is TRBV20-1, the J gene TRBJ2-1; 10 nucleotides line up with TRBD1. CDR1 is DFQATT, CDR2 SNEGSKA, per germline (reference sequence). The CDR3 has 15 amino acids. V trimming: 2 bases; J trimming: 2 bases; junction bases outside the gene matches: 3. CDR3 sequence: CSARRQGAAYNEQFF. CDR3 sequence (DNA): TGCAGTGCTAGAAGACAGGGGGCCGCCTACAATGAGCAGTTCTTC.

The rearrangement joins TRBV12-3 or TRBV12-4 to TRBJ2-1; unclear D gene. This CDR3 spans 15 amino acids. Deletions cut 6 bases from V and 8 bases from J, with 20 bases between. The CDR3 nucleotides read TGTGCCAGCAGAACCGGTTATGGCCTTCACGATGAGCAGTTCTTC. Translation: CASRTGYGLHDEQFF.

The CDR3 is CSVRSDTQYF. For the CDR3, the DNA is TGCAGCGTTAGGTCGGATACGCAGTATTTT. The chain links TRBV29-1 to TRBJ2-3, with no clear D. Germline V gene sequence: CDR1 SQVTM, CDR2 ANQGSEA. This CDR3 spans 10 amino acids. Trimming shortened V by 5 bases and J by 6 bases, and 6 bases separated the two germline ends.

The chain carries TRBV14 and TRBJ2-1; 7 bases align to TRBD2. The CDR3 length is 15 residues. The J segment lost 3 bases and the V segment lost 4 bases, leaving 6 bases of the junction unmatched. Germline-derived CDR1 and CDR2 are SGHDN and FVKESK. The CDR3 region is CASSLLGLDYNEQFF. CDR3 DNA: TGTGCCAGCAGCCTCCTAGGACTAGACTACAATGAGCAGTTCTTC.